A single sample gave rise to the 21 T cell receptor beta chains below, sequenced in a study of OX40 agonist ivuxolimab in advanced cancers. Sequencing used immunoSEQ multiplex PCR; TCRdb keeps in-frame clones, though not all of them. The sample has roughly 63,000 clones, 85% to 90% seen once. Specimen: CD4+ or CD8+ T cells sorted from blood, collected in a trial of the OX40 agonist ivuxolimab. The receptors shown here come from an adult with an advanced solid tumor such as melanoma, head and neck, liver or kidney cancer.

The chain carries TRBV13 and TRBJ2-1, with 7 bases aligning to TRBD1. V gave up 1 base and J gave up 9 bases; unmatched junction bases: 6. Germline values: CDR1 PRHDT, CDR2 FYEKMQ (reference sequence). CDR3 length: 14 residues. The CDR3: CASSLEQGWSEQFF. CDR3 bases: TGTGCCAGCAGCTTAGAACAGGGGTGGAGTGAGCAGTTCTTC.

This chain uses TRBV28 with TRBJ1-5; TRBD1 agrees at 10 bases. V shed 8 bases and J 7 bases; nucleotides not matched to a gene: 8. Germline V lookup: CDR1 MDHEN, CDR2 SYDVKM. The CDR3 length is 14 residues. CDR3 in DNA: TGTGCCAGCCGACCCGGGACAGGGGACCAGCCCCAGCATTTT. This translates into CASRPGTGDQPQHF.

The CDR3 region is CASSLWDLATNEKLFF. The DNA for the CDR3 is TGTGCCAGCAGTCTTTGGGACCTTGCAACTAATGAAAAACTGTTTTTT. The chain uses TRBV28 and TRBJ1-4; a weak D match, TRBD1 (5 bases). Germline CDR1 MDHEN, CDR2 SYDVKM. This CDR3 contains 16 residues. V was cut by 5 bases and J by 0 bases, with 13 bases left in between.

The J gene is TRBJ1-2, the V gene TRBV29-1; no reliable D call. The CDR3 is made up of 14 amino acids. Germline CDR1 and CDR2: SQVTM and ANQGSEA. V gave up 6 bases and J gave up 8 bases, with 22 bases separating them. CDR3 in DNA: TGCAGCGTACTTGACGAGGAACGAAATGGAGGCTACACCTTC. It is translated as CSVLDEERNGGYTF.

The chain combines TRBV7-9 with TRBJ1-4, with a tentative D call TRBD1 (6 bases). V was shortened by 4 bases and J by 10 bases, with 13 bases between the two germline ends. Germline CDR1 reads SEHNR; CDR2 reads FQNEAQ (reference sequence). The CDR3 contains 13 residues. As DNA, the CDR3 is TGTGCCAGCAGCTACCAGGGGTCAGGAAAACTGTTTTTT. Translation gives CASSYQGSGKLFF.

The genes are TRBV19 and TRBJ1-5; D is possibly TRBD1 (6 bases). The V end was cut by 3 bases, the J end by 3 bases, with 12 bases between. The CDR3 consists of 15 residues. CDR1 and CDR2 (germline): LNHDA, SQIVND (reference sequence). CDR3 bases: TGTGCCAGTAGTATTTCCAGGGGCCCCAATCAGCCCCAGCATTTT. As protein: CASSISRGPNQPQHF. Based on the CDR3 plus reference TRBV19 and TRBJ1-5, the full variable domain is DGGITQSPKYLFRKEGQNVTLSCEQNLNHDAMYWYRQDPGQGLRLIYYSQIVNDFQKGDIAEGYSVSREKKESFPLTVTSAQKNPTAFYLCASSISRGPNQPQHFGDGTRLSIL.

This clone was seen only once. The V and J genes are TRBV19 and TRBJ2-5, with 7 bases aligning to TRBD2. Losses at the gene ends were 2 bases for V and 10 bases for J; bases not matched to a gene: 4. Germline V gene sequence: CDR1 LNHDA, CDR2 SQIVND (reference sequence). The CDR3 spans 12 residues. CDR3 nucleotides: TGTGCCAGTAGTATAAAGGCGGGGGTCCAGTACTTC. This sequence encodes CASSIKAGVQYF.

The J gene is TRBJ1-2, the V gene TRBV2; 7 nucleotides match TRBD1. CDR1 and CDR2 (germline): SNHLY, FYNNEI. V gave up 7 bases and J gave up 5 bases; unmatched junction bases: 7. This CDR3 region has 13 residues. The CDR3 DNA is TGTGCCAGCAAAATGGGACAGCTTTATGGCTACACCTTC. As protein: CASKMGQLYGYTF.

This clone was seen only once. The genes are TRBV6-5 and TRBJ1-6; weak D call: TRBD1 (6 bases). Germline values: CDR1 MNHEY, CDR2 SVGAGI. The V end lost 0 bases, the J end lost 10 bases, and 13 bases lay between the germline ends. The CDR3 extends over 15 amino acids. In DNA form, the CDR3 reads TGTGCCAGCAGTTACTCCCGGGACATGCGATCACCCCTCCACTTT. Protein: CASSYSRDMRSPLHF.

The chain is built from TRBV29-1 and TRBJ1-2; TRBD1 agrees at 7 bases. This CDR3 contains 11 residues. With 6 bases clipped from V and 5 bases from J, the junction kept 3 bases outside the gene matches. Germline V gene data show CDR1 as SQVTM and CDR2 as ANQGSEA. DNA for the CDR3: TGCAGCGTAACAGGGGAGTATGGCTACACCTTC. Residues: CSVTGEYGYTF.

The chain is built from TRBV9 and TRBJ2-2, with D tentatively TRBD1 (5 bases). Germline V gives CDR1 SGDLS, CDR2 YYNGEE. V dropped 7 bases and J dropped 5 bases, with 12 bases sitting between them. This CDR3 is 13 amino acids long. CDR3 residues: CASGPTATGELFF. CDR3 coding DNA: TGTGCCAGCGGCCCGACAGCTACCGGGGAGCTGTTTTTT.

The genes are TRBV7-9 and TRBJ2-2; 9 bases fit TRBD2. Looked up from germline, CDR1 is SEHNR and CDR2 is FQNEAQ (reference sequence). The CDR3 covers 17 residues. J was trimmed by 7 bases and V by 0 bases; bases with no gene match: 9. CDR3 sequence: CASSLASGGIHDGELFF. The CDR3, as DNA: TGTGCCAGCAGCTTAGCTAGCGGGGGAATCCATGACGGGGAGCTGTTTTTT.

The genes are TRBV11-2 and TRBJ1-1, with D maybe TRBD1 (5 bases). Trimming took 3 bases from V and 5 from J, leaving 19 bases between them. The CDR3 consists of 16 residues. Germline V lookup: CDR1 SGHAT, CDR2 FQNNGV. CDR3 region: CASSLIPLGGRTEAFF. The CDR3 DNA follows: TGTGCCAGCAGCTTGATCCCTTTGGGGGGTCGGACTGAAGCTTTCTTT.

The genes are TRBV5-4 and TRBJ2-1, with 10 bases identical to TRBD1. The J segment lost 5 bases and the V segment lost 3 bases, leaving 5 bases of the junction unmatched. Germline values: CDR1 SGHNT, CDR2 YYREEE (reference sequence). This CDR3 is 15 amino acids long. This chain's CDR3 is CASSSGQGEDNEQFF. In DNA, the CDR3 is TGTGCCAGCAGCTCAGGACAGGGGGAGGACAATGAGCAGTTCTTC.

The genes are TRBV7-3 and TRBJ1-2; 9 nucleotides line up with TRBD1. Germline V gene sequence: CDR1 SGHTA, CDR2 FQGTGA. CDR3 size: 15 residues. Germline trimming cut 7 bases from V and 1 base from J; bases unmatched to any gene: 7. The DNA of the CDR3 is TGTGCCAGCACCAGGGACAGGGCCAATAACTATGGCTACACCTTC. Translation: CASTRDRANNYGYTF.

The chain employs TRBV6-5 and TRBJ1-1, with a weak D call TRBD1 (5 bases). Trimming pared 6 bases from V and 1 base from J, leaving 9 bases between. Germline CDR1 MNHEY, CDR2 SVGAGI. CDR3 length: 13 amino acids. The CDR3 nucleotides read TGTGCCAGCAGGAGGGGCACGAACACTGAAGCTTTCTTT. Amino acid sequence: CASRRGTNTEAFF.

The chain employs TRBV7-9 and TRBJ2-5, with TRBD2 identical over 7 bases. V dropped 0 bases and J dropped 4; count of bases not matched to a gene: 11. CDR1 SEHNR and CDR2 FQNEAQ come from the germline V gene (reference sequence). The CDR3 consists of 17 residues. The CDR3 sequence is CASSLARAGEVSETQYF. CDR3 in DNA: TGTGCCAGCAGCTTAGCGAGGGCGGGAGAGGTGTCAGAGACCCAGTACTTC.

The sample holds one count of this clone. The chain links TRBV5-6 to TRBJ2-3, with TRBD2 matching 9 bases. Germline CDR1 SGHDT, CDR2 YYEEEE. V lost 0 bases and J lost 4; bases outside the gene matches: 0. The CDR3 runs 14 residues. The CDR3 spells CASSLERGADTQYF. CDR3 coding DNA: TGTGCCAGCAGCTTGGAGCGGGGGGCAGATACGCAGTATTTT.

The gene calls are TRBV6-1 and TRBJ2-2, with D tentatively TRBD1 (5 bases). CDR3 length equals 14 residues. CDR1 MNHNS and CDR2 SASEGT come from the germline V gene. V lost 5 bases, J lost 1 base, and 8 bases lay in between. The CDR3 sequence: CASSWTRNTGELFF. The CDR3, as DNA: TGTGCCAGCAGTTGGACACGGAACACCGGGGAGCTGTTTTTT.

V usage is TRBV5-6 and J usage is TRBJ2-1, with 7 bases lining up with TRBD2. J lost 7 bases, V lost 0 bases, and 4 bases had no gene match. The germline V gene has CDR1 SGHDT and CDR2 YYEEEE. The CDR3 sequence is 14 residues long. CDR3 sequence: CASSLAWGGNEQFF. For the CDR3, the DNA is TGTGCCAGCAGCTTGGCCTGGGGGGGAAATGAGCAGTTCTTC.

This clone was found once. This chain connects TRBV9 to TRBJ1-3, with 7 bases fitting TRBD1. The CDR3 has 16 amino acids. With V trimmed by 0 bases and J by 0 bases, 3 bases remained unmatched. In germline, CDR1 is SGDLS, CDR2 YYNGEE. The CDR3 sequence is CASSVEPGGSGNTIYF. CDR3 in DNA: TGTGCCAGCAGCGTAGAACCAGGGGGCTCTGGAAACACCATATATTTT.